This record concerns one T cell receptor beta chain sequence. The target antigen is unknown. A couple of CD3G-deficient patients had more severe autoimmunity; all had some. At testing, patients were 2 to 39 years old, with reduced naive and increased memory T-cell proportions. CD4+ T cells were divided by sorting: CD25-high CD127-low Tregs, CD25-low CD127-high conventional cells. Primers: 52 TRBV forward and 13 TRBJ reverse. The method was immunoSEQ multiplex PCR; TCRdb's version includes in-frame clones alone and lacks a portion of them. The sample lists roughly 23,000 clones; 70% to 90% were seen once. This sample stems from a study of regulatory T cells. With 5 bases clipped from V and 2 bases from J, the junction kept 8 bases outside the gene matches. In germline, CDR1 is MDHEN, CDR2 SYDVKM. This CDR3 spans 16 amino acids. Study results and limitations: Patient repertoires had restricted TRB V-J pairs and skewed V and J usage, most in Tregs. In CD3G-deficient patients, conventional CD4+ T cells were enriched for hydrophobic CDR3 residues at positions 6 and 7.

The rearrangement joins TRBV28 to TRBJ2-7; TRBD2 matches 11 bases. This receptor was taken from a child between 10 and 17 years old with CD3G deficiency. Sequenced material: conventional CD4+ T cells sorted from blood. The CDR3 region is CASSPMIAGGAYEQYF. The CDR3 nucleotides are TGTGCCAGCAGTCCAATGATAGCGGGAGGGGCCTACGAGCAGTACTTC.